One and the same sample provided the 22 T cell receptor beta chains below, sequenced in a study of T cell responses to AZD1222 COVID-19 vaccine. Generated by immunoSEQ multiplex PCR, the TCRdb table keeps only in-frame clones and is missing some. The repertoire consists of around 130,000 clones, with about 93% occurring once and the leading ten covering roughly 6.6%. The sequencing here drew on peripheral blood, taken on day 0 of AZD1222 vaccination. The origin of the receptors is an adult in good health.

The CDR3 DNA follows: TGCAGTGCCATGGGGACCCAGTACTTC. It translates to CSAMGTQYF. The V call is TRBV20-1, the J call TRBJ2-5; D gene ambiguous. Germline CDR1 is DFQATT and CDR2 is SNEGSKA (reference sequence). The CDR3 is 9 residues long. V lost 6 bases and J lost 7, with 6 bases in between.

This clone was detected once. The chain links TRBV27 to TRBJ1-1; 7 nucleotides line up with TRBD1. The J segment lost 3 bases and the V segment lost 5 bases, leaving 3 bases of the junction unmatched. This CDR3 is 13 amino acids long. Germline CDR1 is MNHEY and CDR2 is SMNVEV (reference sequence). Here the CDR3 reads CASSPTGDTEAFF. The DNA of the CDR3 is TGTGCCAGCAGTCCTACAGGGGACACTGAAGCTTTCTTT.

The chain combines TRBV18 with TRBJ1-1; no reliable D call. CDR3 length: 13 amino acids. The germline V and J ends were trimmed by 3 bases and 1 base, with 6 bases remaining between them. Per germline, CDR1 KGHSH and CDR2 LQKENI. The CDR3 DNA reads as TGTGCCAGCTCACCCCCAGGGAACACTGAAGCTTTCTTT. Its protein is CASSPPGNTEAFF.

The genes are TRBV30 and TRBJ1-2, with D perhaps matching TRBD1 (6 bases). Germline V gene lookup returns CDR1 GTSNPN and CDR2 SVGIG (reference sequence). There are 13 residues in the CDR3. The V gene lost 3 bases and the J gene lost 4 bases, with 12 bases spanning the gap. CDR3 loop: CAWRPGQTYGYTF. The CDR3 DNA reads TGTGCCTGGAGACCCGGACAGACCTATGGCTACACCTTC.

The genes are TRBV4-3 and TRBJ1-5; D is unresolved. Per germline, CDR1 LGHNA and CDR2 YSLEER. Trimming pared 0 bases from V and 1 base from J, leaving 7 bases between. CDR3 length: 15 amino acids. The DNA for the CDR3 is TGCGCCAGCAGCCAAGAATGGGGAAGCAATCAGCCCCAGCATTTT. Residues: CASSQEWGSNQPQHF.

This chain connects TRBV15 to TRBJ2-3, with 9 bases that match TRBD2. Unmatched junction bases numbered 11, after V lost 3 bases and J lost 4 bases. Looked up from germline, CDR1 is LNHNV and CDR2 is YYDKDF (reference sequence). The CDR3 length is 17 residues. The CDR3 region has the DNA TGTGCCACCAGCAGCGCGGTGGGGACTAGCATCTCAGATACGCAGTATTTT. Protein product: CATSSAVGTSISDTQYF.

This CDR3 reads CASSRRGAGTQETQYF. CDR3 nucleotide sequence: TGTGCCAGCAGCCGCCGAGGAGCGGGGACACAAGAGACCCAGTACTTC. This chain joins TRBV7-2 and TRBJ2-5; D possibly corresponds to TRBD2 (7 bases). In germline, CDR1 is SGHTA, CDR2 FQGNSA. The CDR3 length is 16 residues. Trimming removed 5 bases from V and 2 bases from J, with 18 bases in between.

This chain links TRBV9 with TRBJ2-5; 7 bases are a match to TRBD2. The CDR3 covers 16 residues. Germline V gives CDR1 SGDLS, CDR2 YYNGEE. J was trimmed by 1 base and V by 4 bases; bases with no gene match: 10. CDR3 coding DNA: TGTGCCAGCAGCCCACTAATGGCGGGAGCCCAAGAGACCCAGTACTTC. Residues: CASSPLMAGAQETQYF.

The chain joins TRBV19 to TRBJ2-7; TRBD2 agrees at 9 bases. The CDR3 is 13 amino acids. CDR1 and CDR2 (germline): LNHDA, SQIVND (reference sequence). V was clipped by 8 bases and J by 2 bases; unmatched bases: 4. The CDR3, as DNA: TGTGCCAGTCAGACTAGCGGTACCTACGAGCAGTACTTC. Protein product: CASQTSGTYEQYF. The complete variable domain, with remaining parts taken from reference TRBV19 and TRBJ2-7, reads DGGITQSPKYLFRKEGQNVTLSCEQNLNHDAMYWYRQDPGQGLRLIYYSQIVNDFQKGDIAEGYSVSREKKESFPLTVTSAQKNPTAFYLCASQTSGTYEQYFGPGTRLTVT.

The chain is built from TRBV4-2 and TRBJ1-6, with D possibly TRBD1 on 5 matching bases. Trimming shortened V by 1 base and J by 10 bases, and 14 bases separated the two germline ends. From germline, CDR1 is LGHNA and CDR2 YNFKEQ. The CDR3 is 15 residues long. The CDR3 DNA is TGTGCCAGCAGCCAAGTCGGGACCAAAACCTCACCCCTCCACTTT. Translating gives CASSQVGTKTSPLHF.

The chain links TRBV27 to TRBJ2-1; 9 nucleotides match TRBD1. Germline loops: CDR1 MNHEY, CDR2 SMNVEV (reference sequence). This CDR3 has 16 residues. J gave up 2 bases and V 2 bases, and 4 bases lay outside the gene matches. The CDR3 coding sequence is TGTGCCAGCAGTTTAAGCGGGACAGGGACCTACAATGAGCAGTTCTTC. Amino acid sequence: CASSLSGTGTYNEQFF.

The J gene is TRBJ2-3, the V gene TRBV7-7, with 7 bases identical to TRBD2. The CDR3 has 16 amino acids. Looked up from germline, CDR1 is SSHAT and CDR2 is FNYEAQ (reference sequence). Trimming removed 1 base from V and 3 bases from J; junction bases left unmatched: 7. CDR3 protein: CASSLGGGGGTDTQYF. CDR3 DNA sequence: TGTGCCAGCAGCTTAGGTGGTGGGGGAGGGACAGATACGCAGTATTTT.

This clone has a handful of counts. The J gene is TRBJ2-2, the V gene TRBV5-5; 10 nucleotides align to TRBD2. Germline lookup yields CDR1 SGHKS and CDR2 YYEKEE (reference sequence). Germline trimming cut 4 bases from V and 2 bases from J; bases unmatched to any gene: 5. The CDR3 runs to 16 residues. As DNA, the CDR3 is TGTGCCAGCAGCAAAGGGACTAGCGCCAACACCGGGGAGCTGTTTTTT. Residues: CASSKGTSANTGELFF.

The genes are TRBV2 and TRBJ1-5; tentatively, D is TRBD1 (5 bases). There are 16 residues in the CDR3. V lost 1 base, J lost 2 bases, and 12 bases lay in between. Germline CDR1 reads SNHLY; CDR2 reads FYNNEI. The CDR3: CASSEGGALGNQPQHF. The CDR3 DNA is TGTGCCAGCAGTGAAGGGGGCGCATTGGGCAATCAGCCCCAGCATTTT.

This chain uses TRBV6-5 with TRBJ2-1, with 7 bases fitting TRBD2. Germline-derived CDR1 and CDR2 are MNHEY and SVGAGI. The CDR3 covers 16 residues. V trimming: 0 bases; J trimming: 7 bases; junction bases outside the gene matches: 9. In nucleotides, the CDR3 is TGTGCCAGCAGTTACTCAAGGACTAGTGGGGGGAATGAGCAGTTCTTC. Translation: CASSYSRTSGGNEQFF.

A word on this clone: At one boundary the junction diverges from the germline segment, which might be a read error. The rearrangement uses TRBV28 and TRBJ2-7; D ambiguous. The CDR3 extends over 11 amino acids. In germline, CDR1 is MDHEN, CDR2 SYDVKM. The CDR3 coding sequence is TGTGTCAGCAGCACGTACTACGAGCAGTACTTC. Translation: CVSSTYYEQYF. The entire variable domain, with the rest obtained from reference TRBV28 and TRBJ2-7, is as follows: DVKVTQSSRYLVKRTGEKVFLECVQDMDHENMFWYRQDPGLGLRLIYFSYDVKMKEKGDIPEGYSVSREKKERFSLILESASTNQTSMYLCVSSTYYEQYFGPGTRLTVT.

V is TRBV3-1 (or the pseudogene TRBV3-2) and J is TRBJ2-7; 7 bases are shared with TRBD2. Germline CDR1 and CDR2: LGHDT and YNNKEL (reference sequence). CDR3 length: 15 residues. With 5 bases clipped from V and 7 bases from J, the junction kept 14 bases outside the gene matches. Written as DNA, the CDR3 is TGTGCCAGCAGCTCCGGGCCTAGCGGAACCGGGGAGCAGTACTTC. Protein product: CASSSGPSGTGEQYF.

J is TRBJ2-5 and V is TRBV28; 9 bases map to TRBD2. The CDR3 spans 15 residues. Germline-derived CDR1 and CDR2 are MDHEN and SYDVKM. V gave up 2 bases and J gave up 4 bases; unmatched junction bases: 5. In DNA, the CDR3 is TGTGCCAGCAGTTTAGGGGGGACTAGCCTAGAGACCCAGTACTTC. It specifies CASSLGGTSLETQYF.

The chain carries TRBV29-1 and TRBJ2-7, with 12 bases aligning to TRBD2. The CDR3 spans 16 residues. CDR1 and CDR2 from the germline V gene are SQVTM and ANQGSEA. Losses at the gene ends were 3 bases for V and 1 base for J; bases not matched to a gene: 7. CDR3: CSVDGLAGGNSYEQYF. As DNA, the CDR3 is TGCAGCGTTGATGGTCTAGCGGGAGGGAATTCCTACGAGCAGTACTTC.

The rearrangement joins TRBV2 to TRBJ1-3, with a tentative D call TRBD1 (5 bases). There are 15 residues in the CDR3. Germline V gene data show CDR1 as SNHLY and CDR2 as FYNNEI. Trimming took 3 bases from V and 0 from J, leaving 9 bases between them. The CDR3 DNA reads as TGTGCCAGCAGTGAGGAGGGGAGCTCTGGAAACACCATATATTTT. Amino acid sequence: CASSEEGSSGNTIYF.

DNA for the CDR3: TGTGCCAGCAGCTTAGTCAGGCAGGGAGAAGCTTTCTTT. Its protein product is CASSLVRQGEAFF. The rearrangement uses TRBV7-2 and TRBJ1-1; a possible D gene is TRBD1 (5 bases). Germline V gene lookup returns CDR1 SGHTA and CDR2 FQGNSA. Trimming cost V 1 base and J 8 bases, with 11 bases left between them. CDR3 length: 13 amino acids.

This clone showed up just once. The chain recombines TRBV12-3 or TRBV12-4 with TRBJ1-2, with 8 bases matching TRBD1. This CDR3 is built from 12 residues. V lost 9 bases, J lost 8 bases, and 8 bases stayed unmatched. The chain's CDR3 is CASAQGALGYTF. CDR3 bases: TGTGCCAGTGCCCAGGGGGCACTGGGCTACACCTTC.